The clone carrying this T cell receptor beta chain was seen ten or more times. What it binds is unknown. This entry belongs to a study of early T cells in non-severe SARS-CoV-2 infection. Regarding the study as a whole: Reliance on VDJdb matching favored anti-spike CD8 responses; private and CD4 specificities were missed.

cDNA molecules, individually, were tagged with unique molecular identifiers. A single record per CDR3 protein comes from TCRdb applying MiXCR to the 5' RACE reads. The sample yields about 70,000 distinct CDR3 sequences, approximately 9.1% seen once. The sequences come from whole blood, collected at baseline. This receptor was identified in an adult who was a healthcare worker with PCR-confirmed SARS-CoV-2 infection or an uninfected control (not recorded which).

The CDR3, as DNA: TGTGCCAGCAGCTTAATGGGTTCTGTGGAAAAACTGTTTTTT. It codes for CASSLMGSVEKLFF. V gene TRBV7-9 combines with J gene TRBJ1-4, with D unresolved. This CDR3 spans 14 amino acids. Germline loops: CDR1 SEHNR, CDR2 FQNEAQ (reference sequence). Deletions cut 2 bases from V and 8 bases from J, with 12 bases between.